This T cell receptor beta chain is from a study of T cell changes during pregnancy in multiple sclerosis. Only in-frame clones appear in the TCRdb table, and some are missing; sequencing was by immunoSEQ multiplex PCR. The sample has about 120,000 clones, approximately 90% seen once. The V end lost 6 bases, the J end lost 2 bases, and 2 bases lay between the germline ends. Looked up from germline, CDR1 is LNHDA and CDR2 is SQIVND (reference sequence). CDR3 size: 12 residues. The input for sequencing was peripheral blood, taken in the third trimester of pregnancy. This sequence originates from a female donor with multiple sclerosis, enrolled in a pregnancy study. The chain uses TRBV19 and TRBJ2-6; D uncertain. The CDR3 spells CASSTGANVLTF. CDR3 nucleotides: TGTGCCAGTAGCACTGGGGCCAACGTCCTGACTTTC.